This TCR beta chain was retrieved from a study of T cell changes during pregnancy in multiple sclerosis. This CDR3 comprises 15 residues. Germline CDR1 PRHDT, CDR2 FYEKMQ (reference sequence). J was trimmed by 6 bases and V by 4 bases; bases with no gene match: 4. Assay: immunoSEQ multiplex PCR; the TCRdb copy retains only in-frame clones and omits some. The profile shows tens of thousands of clones, under 95% of them singletons. The sample consisted of peripheral blood, taken in the third trimester of pregnancy. This receptor was taken from a female donor with multiple sclerosis, enrolled in a pregnancy study. The chain couples TRBV13 to TRBJ2-7, with 15 nucleotides matching TRBD2. For the CDR3, the DNA is TGTGCCAGCAGCTCCGGACTAGCGGGGGGGGTCGAGCAGTACTTC. Its translation is CASSSGLAGGVEQYF.